The clone carrying this T cell receptor (beta chain) was picked up a small number of times. As yet, its antigen is unknown. This record comes from a study of T-cell reconstitution after alpha-beta-depleted transplantation in children. Notes on the study in general: High day-60 TCRbeta diversity in some patients came from surviving recipient T cells and thymic progenitors. At one year after transplant, newly produced T cells mostly accounted for T-cell counts and diversity. About two months after transplant, alpha-beta T cells reportedly came from several hundred expanded graft clones.

The CDR3 extends over 16 amino acids. From germline, CDR1 is SGDLS and CDR2 YYNGEE. V dropped 3 bases and J dropped 3; count of bases not matched to a gene: 2. The TCRbeta library was prepared with unique molecular identifiers. TCRdb analysed the PCR reads with MiXCR anew, one entry per CDR3 protein. Among 300,000 to 400,000 distinct CDR3 sequences listed, roughly 25% were seen once. The specimen was PBMCs, mostly from graft donor cells, collected 180 days after TCRalphabeta/CD19-depleted stem cell transplant. The receptor was derived from a male patient between 5 and 17 years old who had a stem cell transplant for acute lymphoblastic leukemia, so the T cells may come from the graft donor. The V and J genes are TRBV9 and TRBJ2-4, with 14 bases matching TRBD2. The CDR3 loop reads CASSGGLAGDKNIQYF. CDR3 coding DNA: TGTGCCAGCAGCGGGGGACTAGCGGGGGACAAAAACATTCAGTACTTC.